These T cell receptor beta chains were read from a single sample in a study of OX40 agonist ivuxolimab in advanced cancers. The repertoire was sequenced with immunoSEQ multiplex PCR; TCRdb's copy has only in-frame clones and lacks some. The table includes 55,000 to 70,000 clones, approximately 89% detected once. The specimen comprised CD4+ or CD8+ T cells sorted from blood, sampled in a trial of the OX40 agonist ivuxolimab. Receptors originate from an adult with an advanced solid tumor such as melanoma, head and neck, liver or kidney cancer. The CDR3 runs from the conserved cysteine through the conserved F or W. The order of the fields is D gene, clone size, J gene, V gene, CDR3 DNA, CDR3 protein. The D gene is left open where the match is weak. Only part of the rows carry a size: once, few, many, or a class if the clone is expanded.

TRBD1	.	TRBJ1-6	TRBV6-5	TGTGCCAGCAGAGGACAGGGGGGTTCACCCCTCCACTTT	CASRGQGGSPLHF
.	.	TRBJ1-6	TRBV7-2	TGTGCCAGCAGCTTAGAGTTGGTTTCACCCCTCCACTTT	CASSLELVSPLHF
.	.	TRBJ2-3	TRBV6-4	TGTGCCAGCAGTGACTGGGCCTCCACAGATACGCAGTATTTT	CASSDWASTDTQYF
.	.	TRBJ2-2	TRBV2	TGTGCCAGCAGTGCCGCGACACCGAACACCGGGGAGCTGTTTTTT	CASSAATPNTGELFF
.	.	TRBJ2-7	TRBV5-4	TGTGCCAGCAGCTTGGACTCGGGCGGAGACTACGAGCAGTACTTC	CASSLDSGGDYEQYF
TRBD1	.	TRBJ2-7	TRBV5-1	TGCGCCAGCAGGCCAGGGGGATCTACCTACGAGCAGTACTTC	CASRPGGSTYEQYF
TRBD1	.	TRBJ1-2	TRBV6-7	TGTGCCAGCAGTAACCGGGACAGGGGGCCACTAAACTATGGCTACACCTTC	CASSNRDRGPLNYGYTF
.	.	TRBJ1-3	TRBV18	TGTGCCAGCTCACTTGGGAACGGGAGAAACACCATATATTTT	CASSLGNGRNTIYF
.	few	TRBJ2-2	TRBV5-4	TGTGCCAGCAGCTTGGTAGGAGTGAACACCGGGGAGCTGTTTTTT	CASSLVGVNTGELFF
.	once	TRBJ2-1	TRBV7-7	TGTGCTAGCAGCTCGGAGGGCAATGAGCAGTTCTTC	CASSSEGNEQFF
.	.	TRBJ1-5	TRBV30	TGTGCCTGGAGTGTACGAGGGTTGGGCAATCAGCCCCAGCATTTT	CAWSVRGLGNQPQHF
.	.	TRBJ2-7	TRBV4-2	TGTGCCAGCAGCCAACGAGAGGGGAAGGGAACCGGGCAGTACTTC	CASSQREGKGTGQYF
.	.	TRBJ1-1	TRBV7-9	TGTGCCAGCAGCTCTACATCGGGTGGGGCAGGGGCTTTCTTT	CASSSTSGGAGAFF
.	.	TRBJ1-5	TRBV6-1	TGTGCCAGCACCACAGGGAAGTTCGATCAGCCCCAGCATTTT	CASTTGKFDQPQHF
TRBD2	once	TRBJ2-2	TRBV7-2	TGTGCCAGCAGCTTAACTAGCGGGGTAGTCGGGGAGCTGTTTTTT	CASSLTSGVVGELFF
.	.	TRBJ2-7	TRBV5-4	TGTGCCAGCAGCTTGCACGGCTACGAGCAGTACTTC	CASSLHGYEQYF
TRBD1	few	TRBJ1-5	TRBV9	TGTGCCAGCATCCAAGACAGGGGGCTTAGACAGCCCCAGCATTTT	CASIQDRGLRQPQHF
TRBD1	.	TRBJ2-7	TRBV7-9	TGTGCCAGCAGCTCCTCAGACAGGGTCGAGCAGTACTTC	CASSSSDRVEQYF
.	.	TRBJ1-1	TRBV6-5	TGTGCCAGCAGTTTATCGGGGAGGGGGGGGAACACTGAAGCTTTCTTT	CASSLSGRGGNTEAFF
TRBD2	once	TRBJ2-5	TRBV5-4	TGTGCCAGCAGCCCTACTAGCGGGGGCTACCAAGAGACCCAGTACTTC	CASSPTSGGYQETQYF
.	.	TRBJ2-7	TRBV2	TGTGCCAGCAGTGAAGCGTGGCAGGGGCCCTACGAGCAGTACTTC	CASSEAWQGPYEQYF
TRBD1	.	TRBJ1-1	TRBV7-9	TGTGCCAGCAGCTTAGGGGTAGGTTCAGGGGGCACTGAAGCTTTCTTT	CASSLGVGSGGTEAFF
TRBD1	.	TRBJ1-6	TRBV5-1	TGCGCCAGCAGCATAAACAGGGGCCGTGCTAAGAATTCACCCCTCCACTTT	CASSINRGRAKNSPLHF
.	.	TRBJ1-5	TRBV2	TGTGCCTGCCGGGGGGACGGCAATCAGCCCCAGCATTTT	CACRGDGNQPQHF
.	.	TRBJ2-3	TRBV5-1	TGCGCCAGCCACGAAGGTAGCACAGATACGCAGTATTTT	CASHEGSTDTQYF
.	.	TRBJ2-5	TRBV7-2	TGTGCCAGCAGCTTACAGTTCAGACTCAAGTACCAAGAGACCCAGTACTTC	CASSLQFRLKYQETQYF
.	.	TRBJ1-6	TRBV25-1	TGTGCCAGCAGTACCCGGACAGTTGGCGTTAATTCACCCCTCCACTTT	CASSTRTVGVNSPLHF
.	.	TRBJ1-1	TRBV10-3	TGTGCCATCAGTGGGGAGGAGAACACTGAAGCTTTCTTT	CAISGEENTEAFF
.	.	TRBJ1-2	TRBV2	TGTGCCAGCAGTGTTCAGGGATCCCCTAACTATGGCTACACCTTC	CASSVQGSPNYGYTF